A selection of T cell receptor beta chains follows, all from one sample in a study of post-analysis software for immune sequencing data. TCRdb reprocessed the PCR reads via MiXCR and lists one record per CDR3 protein. The table records fewer than 900,000 distinct CDR3 sequences, roughly 50% of them present only once. Sequencing was done on a sample of blood. These receptors all stem from a girl aged 10 to 17 with multiple sclerosis. Each CDR3 is given with its conserved first and last residue. D genes are given only for firm matches. The size entry is marked missing in some rows and otherwise reads once, few, many or a size class.

v_call: TRBV25-1; d_call: TRBD2; j_call: TRBJ2-1; clone_size: .; cdr3_nt: TGTGCCAGCGGGAGTAGCGGGCATTCTATTTACAATGAGCAGTTCTTC; cdr3_aa: CASGSSGHSIYNEQFF
v_call: TRBV7-6; d_call: .; j_call: TRBJ2-1; clone_size: few; cdr3_nt: TGTGCCAGCAGCTATCTACTCAATGAGCAGTTCTTC; cdr3_aa: CASSYLLNEQFF
v_call: TRBV6-6; d_call: .; j_call: TRBJ1-2; clone_size: .; cdr3_nt: TGTGCCAGCAGGACCTACGATCACTATGGCTACACCTTC; cdr3_aa: CASRTYDHYGYTF
v_call: TRBV18; d_call: .; j_call: TRBJ2-1; clone_size: .; cdr3_nt: TGTGCCAGCTCAACCACGGGGTACAATGAGCAGTTCTTC; cdr3_aa: CASSTTGYNEQFF
v_call: TRBV10-3; d_call: TRBD2; j_call: TRBJ2-3; clone_size: many; cdr3_nt: TGTGCCATCAGGGATAGCGGGAGCACAGATACGCAGTATTTT; cdr3_aa: CAIRDSGSTDTQYF
v_call: TRBV24-1; d_call: .; j_call: TRBJ2-3; clone_size: .; cdr3_nt: TGTGCCACCAGTGATTCGAGAGACCGTAGCACAGATACGCAGTATTTT; cdr3_aa: CATSDSRDRSTDTQYF
v_call: TRBV7-9; d_call: .; j_call: TRBJ2-5; clone_size: few; cdr3_nt: TGTGCCAGCAGCCACGCCGGGATAGCAGAGACCCAGTACTTC; cdr3_aa: CASSHAGIAETQYF
v_call: TRBV5-1; d_call: TRBD1; j_call: TRBJ2-7; clone_size: few; cdr3_nt: TGCGCCAGCAGCACGAGGACAGGACCGGACGAGCAGTACTTC; cdr3_aa: CASSTRTGPDEQYF
v_call: TRBV9; d_call: .; j_call: TRBJ2-7; clone_size: .; cdr3_nt: TGTGCCAGCAGCGTCGGACCCACCCCCTACGAGCAGTACTTC; cdr3_aa: CASSVGPTPYEQYF
v_call: TRBV6-6; d_call: .; j_call: TRBJ1-2; clone_size: .; cdr3_nt: TGTGCCAGCAGTTCAAAGGGAGCCGGCTACACCTTC; cdr3_aa: CASSSKGAGYTF
v_call: TRBV6-2/TRBV6-3; d_call: TRBD1; j_call: TRBJ2-7; clone_size: .; cdr3_nt: TGTGCCAGCAGTTCGGCCCAGACAGGGGAGGCCGTCGAGCAGTACTTC; cdr3_aa: CASSSAQTGEAVEQYF
v_call: TRBV2; d_call: .; j_call: TRBJ1-5; clone_size: few; cdr3_nt: TGTGCCAGCAGTGGGGGTCAGCCCCAGCATTTT; cdr3_aa: CASSGGQPQHF
v_call: TRBV20-1; d_call: TRBD1; j_call: TRBJ1-5; clone_size: .; cdr3_nt: TGCAGTGCTAGAGATTACCAAGGGGGCCTGGGCAATCAGCCCCAGCATTTT; cdr3_aa: CSARDYQGGLGNQPQHF
v_call: TRBV29-1; d_call: TRBD1; j_call: TRBJ1-2; clone_size: .; cdr3_nt: TGCAGCGTTGAAGATCTTGGGGACAGGGGGGATAACTATGGCTACACCTTC; cdr3_aa: CSVEDLGDRGDNYGYTF
v_call: TRBV9; d_call: .; j_call: TRBJ2-5; clone_size: few; cdr3_nt: TGTGCCAGCAGCGAAGAAACTAGCTGGGAGACCCAGTACTTC; cdr3_aa: CASSEETSWETQYF
v_call: TRBV27; d_call: TRBD2; j_call: TRBJ2-1; clone_size: once; cdr3_nt: TGTGCCAGCAGTCCGGGGGGTCGGTACAATGAGCAGTTCTTC; cdr3_aa: CASSPGGRYNEQFF
v_call: TRBV20-1; d_call: .; j_call: TRBJ2-4; clone_size: .; cdr3_nt: TGCAGTGCTTCCCTTGGTGGCGGGACTGTAAACATTCAGTACTTC; cdr3_aa: CSASLGGGTVNIQYF
v_call: TRBV12-3/TRBV12-4; d_call: TRBD1; j_call: TRBJ1-2; clone_size: few; cdr3_nt: TGTGCCAGCAGTCCTGGACAGGGGGCCCACTATGGCTACACCTTC; cdr3_aa: CASSPGQGAHYGYTF
v_call: TRBV3-1; d_call: .; j_call: TRBJ1-2; clone_size: .; cdr3_nt: TGTGCCAGCAGTCCGAACACAGGGCTGGGCTACACCTTC; cdr3_aa: CASSPNTGLGYTF
v_call: TRBV4-2; d_call: .; j_call: TRBJ1-4; clone_size: few; cdr3_nt: TGTGCCAGCAGCCAAGCCGGCACTCCAACTAATGAAAAACTGTTTTTT; cdr3_aa: CASSQAGTPTNEKLFF
v_call: TRBV29-1; d_call: .; j_call: TRBJ1-2; clone_size: few; cdr3_nt: TGCAGCGTTGGGGGGGCAGGCGAACTTTGGGGCTACACCTTC; cdr3_aa: CSVGGAGELWGYTF
v_call: TRBV27; d_call: TRBD1; j_call: TRBJ1-1; clone_size: .; cdr3_nt: TGTGCCAGCAGTTCGCACAGGGGATCCGCTTTCTTT; cdr3_aa: CASSSHRGSAFF
v_call: TRBV5-1; d_call: TRBD1; j_call: TRBJ2-7; clone_size: .; cdr3_nt: TGCGCCAGCAGCCCCAGGACGGACAGGGTAAGCTCCTACGAGCAGTACTTC; cdr3_aa: CASSPRTDRVSSYEQYF
v_call: TRBV3-1; d_call: TRBD2; j_call: TRBJ2-3; clone_size: few; cdr3_nt: TGTGCCAGCAGCCCTCGGACTAGCGCGGGCACAGATACGCAGTATTTT; cdr3_aa: CASSPRTSAGTDTQYF
v_call: TRBV29-1; d_call: .; j_call: TRBJ1-1; clone_size: .; cdr3_nt: TGCAGCGTCGCGACAATGCCGAACACTGAAGCTTTCTTT; cdr3_aa: CSVATMPNTEAFF
v_call: TRBV12-3/TRBV12-4; d_call: .; j_call: TRBJ2-5; clone_size: .; cdr3_nt: TGTGCCAGCAGCCAAGGGGAGGATGGAGAGACCCAGTACTTC; cdr3_aa: CASSQGEDGETQYF
v_call: TRBV7-8; d_call: .; j_call: TRBJ2-5; clone_size: .; cdr3_nt: TGTGCCAGCAGCTTAGGAAGCAGGCCCCACCAAGAGACCCAGTACTTC; cdr3_aa: CASSLGSRPHQETQYF
v_call: TRBV6-5; d_call: .; j_call: TRBJ1-1; clone_size: .; cdr3_nt: TGTGCCAGCAGTTACTCGAACGGGGGGTGGACTGAAGCTTTCTTT; cdr3_aa: CASSYSNGGWTEAFF
v_call: TRBV12-3/TRBV12-4; d_call: .; j_call: TRBJ1-5; clone_size: few; cdr3_nt: TGTGCCTCATCAAGGGGACTTGGCAATCAGCCCCAGCATTTT; cdr3_aa: CASSRGLGNQPQHF